This T cell receptor (beta chain) was identified during a study of blood T cell repertoires in COVID-19 (dated by TCRdb to about 2020). At the level of the whole study: Samples covering the acute and convalescent phases of COVID-19 were provided by collaborators in the United States, Italy and Spain. The prospective study material was composed of cDNA or gDNA derived from T cells, B-cell-depleted T cells, or PBMCs. The samples were drawn from the first 160 participants of the ongoing ImmuneRACE study and from 950 to 1,500 subjects provided by 6 global collaborators. A freely available public database, intended as a resource for researchers studying the immune response to SARS-CoV-2, is where the repertoires were released. Deeply sampled blood TCRbeta repertoires from subjects exposed to, actively infected with, or recovered from COVID-19 were included in the dataset. The sample metadata nearly always contained a de-identified subject ID, COVID-19 status, age in years and sex. Where available, HLA class I and class II types were obtained from metadata supplied by the sample provider rather than from assay-based typing. Points the paper makes about the study in general: The amount of clinical and demographic metadata varied by source and participant and was provided uncurated.

In the case of this clone: The target of this receptor is not known. Qualities for individual bases were not recorded, and no much larger clone is one base off.

TCRbeta CDR3 regions were amplified from genomic DNA using the immunoSEQ Assay, a bias-controlled multiplex PCR. The published analysis was carried out like this. Nucleated cell counts per sample were estimated from amplification of reference gene primers within the assay. To quantify the absolute abundance of each unique TCRbeta CDR3 rearrangement, sequence reads were collapsed and filtered. Productive Simpson clonality was computed per sample as the square root of Simpson's diversity index over productive rearrangements. TCRdb holds this immuneACCESS table with in-frame rearrangements only. Some clones are missing; in checked studies, unresolved V genes explain under half, and the rest has no known cause. V, J and clone size are taken as reported in that table, and D and trimming were inferred from the DNA itself. The sample has 250,000 or so clones on record, approximately 88% of them singletons. The ten most abundant clones make up approximately 3.7% of the sample.

Enrolling through a virtual design, the prospective study's participants ranged in age from about 18 to 100 years and lived across approximately 25 United States geographic areas. To assign participants to cohorts, the prospective study relied on clinical history that participants themselves reported in a screening survey and a study questionnaire. Exposed participants had been in contact, within 2 weeks of entering the study, with a person who had a PCR-confirmed or clinician-diagnosed case of COVID-19. In the prospective study, mobile phlebotomists collected whole blood, serum and a nasopharyngeal or oropharyngeal swab from each participant. Participants in the prospective study had the option to provide additional blood draws and questionnaires over a roughly 2-month period. Before DNA extraction, prospective study blood samples were shipped either frozen or at room temperature. The source of this sequence is a woman aged 25 to 39 who had been exposed to COVID-19. Source material: PBMCs or T cells enriched from blood (not recorded which).

The nucleotide sequence reads as follows: TGCGCCAGCAGCCAAGAGTCCGGTAATGAGCAGTTCTTC. It translates as CASSQESGNEQFF. The rearranged chain carries TRBV4-1 and TRBJ2-1, with the D gene too uncertain to name. V loses 0 bases, J loses 7 bases, and the germline ends lie 7 bases apart. CDR1 and CDR2, looked up from the germline V gene, are MGHRA and YSYEKL. The CDR3 spans 13 residues, from the cysteine through the phenylalanine. Left in the record is the CDR3 DNA by itself, 39 bases read in frame from the first base.